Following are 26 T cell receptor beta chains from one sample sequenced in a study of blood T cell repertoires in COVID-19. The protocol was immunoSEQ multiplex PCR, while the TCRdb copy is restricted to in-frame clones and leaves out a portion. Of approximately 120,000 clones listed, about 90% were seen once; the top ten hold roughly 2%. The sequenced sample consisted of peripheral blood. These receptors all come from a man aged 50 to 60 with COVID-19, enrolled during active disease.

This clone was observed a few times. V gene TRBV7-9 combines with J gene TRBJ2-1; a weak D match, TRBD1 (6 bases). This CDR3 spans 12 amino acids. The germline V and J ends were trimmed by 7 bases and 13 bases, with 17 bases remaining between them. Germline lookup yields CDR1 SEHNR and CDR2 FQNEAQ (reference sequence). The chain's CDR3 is CASTRTENSQFF. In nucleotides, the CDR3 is TGTGCCAGCACCCGGACAGAAAATAGTCAGTTCTTC.

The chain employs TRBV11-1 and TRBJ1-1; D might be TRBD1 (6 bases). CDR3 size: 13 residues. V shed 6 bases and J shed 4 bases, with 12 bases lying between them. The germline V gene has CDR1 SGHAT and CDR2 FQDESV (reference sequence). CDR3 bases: TGTGCCAGCAGTCCACAGGGTGGCACTGAAGCTTTCTTT. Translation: CASSPQGGTEAFF.

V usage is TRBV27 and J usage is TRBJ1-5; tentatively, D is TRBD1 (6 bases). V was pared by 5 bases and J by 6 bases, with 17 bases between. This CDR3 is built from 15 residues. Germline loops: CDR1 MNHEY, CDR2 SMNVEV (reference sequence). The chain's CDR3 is CASSRYREAAQPQHF. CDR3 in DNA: TGTGCCAGCAGTCGGTACAGGGAAGCGGCTCAGCCCCAGCATTTT.

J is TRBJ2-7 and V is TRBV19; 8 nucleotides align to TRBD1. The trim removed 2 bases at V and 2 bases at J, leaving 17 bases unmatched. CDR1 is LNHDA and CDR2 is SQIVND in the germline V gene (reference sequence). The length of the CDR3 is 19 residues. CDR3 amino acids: CASSIKLGEPGQVAYEQYF. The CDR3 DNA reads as TGTGCCAGTAGTATAAAGTTGGGGGAACCGGGACAGGTGGCCTACGAGCAGTACTTC. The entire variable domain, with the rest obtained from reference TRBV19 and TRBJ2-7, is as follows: DGGITQSPKYLFRKEGQNVTLSCEQNLNHDAMYWYRQDPGQGLRLIYYSQIVNDFQKGDIAEGYSVSREKKESFPLTVTSAQKNPTAFYLCASSIKLGEPGQVAYEQYFGPGTRLTVT.

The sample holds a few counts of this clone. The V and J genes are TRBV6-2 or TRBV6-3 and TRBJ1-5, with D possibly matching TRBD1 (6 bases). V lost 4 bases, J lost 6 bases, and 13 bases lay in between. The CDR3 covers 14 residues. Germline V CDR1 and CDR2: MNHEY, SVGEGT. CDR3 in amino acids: CASSSFDRRQPQHF. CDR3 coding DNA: TGTGCCAGCAGTTCCTTCGACAGGCGTCAGCCCCAGCATTTT.

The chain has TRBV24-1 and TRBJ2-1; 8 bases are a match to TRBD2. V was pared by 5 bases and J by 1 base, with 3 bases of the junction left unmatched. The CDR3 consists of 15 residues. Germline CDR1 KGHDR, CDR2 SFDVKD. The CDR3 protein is CATSGERGSYNEQFF. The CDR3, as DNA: TGTGCCACCAGTGGCGAGCGGGGGTCCTACAATGAGCAGTTCTTC.

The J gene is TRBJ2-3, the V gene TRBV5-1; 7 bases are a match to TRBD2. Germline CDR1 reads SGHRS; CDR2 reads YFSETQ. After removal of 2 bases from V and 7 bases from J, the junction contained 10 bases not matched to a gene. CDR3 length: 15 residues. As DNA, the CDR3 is TGCGCCAGCAGCTTAAGACTAGCACTCGACAATACGCAGTATTTT. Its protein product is CASSLRLALDNTQYF.

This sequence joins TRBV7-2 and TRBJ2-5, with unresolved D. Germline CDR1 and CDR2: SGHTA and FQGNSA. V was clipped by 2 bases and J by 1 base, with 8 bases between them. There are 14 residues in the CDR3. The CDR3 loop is CASSLKQIQETQYF. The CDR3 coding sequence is TGTGCCAGCAGCTTAAAACAGATCCAAGAGACCCAGTACTTC.

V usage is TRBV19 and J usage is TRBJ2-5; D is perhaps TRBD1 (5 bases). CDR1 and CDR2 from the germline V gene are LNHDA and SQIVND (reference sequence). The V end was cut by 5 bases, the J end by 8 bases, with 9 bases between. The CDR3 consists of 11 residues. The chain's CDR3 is CASSPGSTQYF. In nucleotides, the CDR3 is TGTGCCAGTAGTCCAGGGTCCACCCAGTACTTC.

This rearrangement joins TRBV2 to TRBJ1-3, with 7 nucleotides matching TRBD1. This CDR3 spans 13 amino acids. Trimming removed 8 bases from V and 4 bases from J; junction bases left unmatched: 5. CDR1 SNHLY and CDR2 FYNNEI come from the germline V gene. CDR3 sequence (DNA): TGTGCCAGCGTCGAGGGGGCCGGAAACACCATATATTTT. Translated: CASVEGAGNTIYF.

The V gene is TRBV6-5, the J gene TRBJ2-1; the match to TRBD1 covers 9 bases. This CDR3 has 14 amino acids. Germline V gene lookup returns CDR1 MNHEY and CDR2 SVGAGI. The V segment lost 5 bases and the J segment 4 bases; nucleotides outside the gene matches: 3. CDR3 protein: CASSPGQGYNEQFF. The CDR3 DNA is TGTGCCAGCAGTCCGGGACAGGGTTACAATGAGCAGTTCTTC.

The CDR3 DNA sequence: TGTGCCTGCCGAAGGGAGTCGGAGACCCAGTACTTC. Translation gives CACRRESETQYF. The chain joins TRBV30 to TRBJ2-5; D may be TRBD2 (5 bases). The CDR3 has 12 amino acids. Trimming left V 6 bases short and J 5 bases short, with 13 bases between. In germline, CDR1 is GTSNPN, CDR2 SVGIG (reference sequence).

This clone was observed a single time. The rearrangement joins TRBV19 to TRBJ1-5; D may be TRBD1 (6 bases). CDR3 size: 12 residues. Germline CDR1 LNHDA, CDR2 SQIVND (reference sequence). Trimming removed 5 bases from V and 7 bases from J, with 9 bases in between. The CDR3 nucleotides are TGTGCCAGTAGTCCCCAGGGGCAGCCCCAGCATTTT. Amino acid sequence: CASSPQGQPQHF.

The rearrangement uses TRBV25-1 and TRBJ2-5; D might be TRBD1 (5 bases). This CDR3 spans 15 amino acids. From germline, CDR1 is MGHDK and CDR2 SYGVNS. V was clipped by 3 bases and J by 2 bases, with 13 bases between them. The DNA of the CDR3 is TGTGCCAGCAGTGACCCACGACAGCAGCAAGAGACCCAGTACTTC. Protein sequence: CASSDPRQQQETQYF.

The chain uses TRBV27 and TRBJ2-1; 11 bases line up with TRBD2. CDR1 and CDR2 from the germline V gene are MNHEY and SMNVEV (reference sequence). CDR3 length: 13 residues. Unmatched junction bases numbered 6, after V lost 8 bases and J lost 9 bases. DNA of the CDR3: TGTGCCAGCTCCCCTAGCGGGAGGACTGAGCAGTTCTTC. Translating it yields CASSPSGRTEQFF.

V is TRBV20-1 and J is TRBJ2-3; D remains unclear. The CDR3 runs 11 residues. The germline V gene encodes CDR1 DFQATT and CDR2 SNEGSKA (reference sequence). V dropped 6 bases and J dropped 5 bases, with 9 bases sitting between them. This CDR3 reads CSAKPGDTQYF. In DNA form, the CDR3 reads TGCAGTGCCAAGCCCGGAGATACGCAGTATTTT.

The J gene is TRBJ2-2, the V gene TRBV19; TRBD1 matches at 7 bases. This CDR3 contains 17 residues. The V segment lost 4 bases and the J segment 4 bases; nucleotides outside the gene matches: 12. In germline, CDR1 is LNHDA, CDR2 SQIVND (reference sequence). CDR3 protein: CASSSLPGQLATGELFF. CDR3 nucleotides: TGTGCCAGTAGTAGCCTCCCGGGACAGCTTGCCACCGGGGAGCTGTTTTTT.

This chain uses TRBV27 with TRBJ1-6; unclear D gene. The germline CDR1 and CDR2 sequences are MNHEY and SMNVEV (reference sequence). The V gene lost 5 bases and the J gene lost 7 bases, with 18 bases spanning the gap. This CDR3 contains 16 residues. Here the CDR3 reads CASSPRRAGGNSPLHF. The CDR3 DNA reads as TGTGCCAGCAGTCCCCGACGGGCCGGAGGGAATTCACCCCTCCACTTT.

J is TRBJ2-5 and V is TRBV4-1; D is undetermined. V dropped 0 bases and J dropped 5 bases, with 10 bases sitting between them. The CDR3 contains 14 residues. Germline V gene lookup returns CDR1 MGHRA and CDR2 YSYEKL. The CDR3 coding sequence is TGCGCCAGCAGCCAAGATCCGACTGCGGAGACCCAGTACTTC. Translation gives CASSQDPTAETQYF.

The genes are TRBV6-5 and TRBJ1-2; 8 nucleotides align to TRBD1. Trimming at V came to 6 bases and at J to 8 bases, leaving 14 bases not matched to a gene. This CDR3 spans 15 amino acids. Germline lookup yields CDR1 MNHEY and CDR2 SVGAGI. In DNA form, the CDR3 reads TGTGCCAGCAGACGAAACGGACAGGGCTCCTGGGGCTACACCTTC. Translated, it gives CASRRNGQGSWGYTF.

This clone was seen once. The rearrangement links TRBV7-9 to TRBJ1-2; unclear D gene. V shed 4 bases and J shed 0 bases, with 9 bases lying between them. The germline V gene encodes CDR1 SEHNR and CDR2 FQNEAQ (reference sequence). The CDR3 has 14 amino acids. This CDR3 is CASSSTGANYGYTF. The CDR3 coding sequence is TGTGCCAGCAGCTCGACGGGAGCTAACTATGGCTACACCTTC.

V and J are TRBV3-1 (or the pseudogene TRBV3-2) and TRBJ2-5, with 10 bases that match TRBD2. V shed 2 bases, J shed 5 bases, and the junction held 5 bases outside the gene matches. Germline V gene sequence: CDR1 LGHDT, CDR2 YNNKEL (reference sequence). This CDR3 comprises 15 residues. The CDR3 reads CASSQSSGRAETQYF. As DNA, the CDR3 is TGTGCCAGCAGCCAAAGCAGCGGGAGGGCCGAGACCCAGTACTTC.

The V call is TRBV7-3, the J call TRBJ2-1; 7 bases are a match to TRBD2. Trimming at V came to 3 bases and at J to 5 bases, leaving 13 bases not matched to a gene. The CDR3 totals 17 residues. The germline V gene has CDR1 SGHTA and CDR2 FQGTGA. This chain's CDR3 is CASSFTSVGGRNNEQFF. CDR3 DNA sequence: TGTGCCAGCAGCTTCACTAGCGTCGGGGGGAGAAACAATGAGCAGTTCTTC.

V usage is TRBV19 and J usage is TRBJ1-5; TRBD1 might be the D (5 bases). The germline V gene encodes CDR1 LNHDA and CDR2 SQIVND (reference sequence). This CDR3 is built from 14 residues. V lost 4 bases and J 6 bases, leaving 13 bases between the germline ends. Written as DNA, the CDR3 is TGTGCCAGTAGTAGGTCAGACAGAATTCAGCCCCAGCATTTT. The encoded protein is CASSRSDRIQPQHF.

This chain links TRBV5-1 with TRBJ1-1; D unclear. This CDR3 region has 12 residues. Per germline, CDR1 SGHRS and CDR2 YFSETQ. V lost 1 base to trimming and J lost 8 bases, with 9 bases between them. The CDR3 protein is CASSLNGKEAFF. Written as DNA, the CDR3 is TGCGCCAGCAGCTTGAACGGGAAGGAAGCTTTCTTT.

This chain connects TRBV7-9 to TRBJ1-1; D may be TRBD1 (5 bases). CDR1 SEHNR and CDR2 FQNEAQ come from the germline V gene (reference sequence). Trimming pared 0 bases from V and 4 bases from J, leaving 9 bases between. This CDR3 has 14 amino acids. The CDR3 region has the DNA TGTGCCAGCAGCTTAGCGGGGGGTGGCACTGAAGCTTTCTTT. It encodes CASSLAGGGTEAFF.